These 8 T cell receptor beta chains came from one sample sequenced in a study of tissue T cells after allogeneic stem cell transplantation. Clones were read by immunoSEQ multiplex PCR, and TCRdb kept only the in-frame ones, dropping some. The table shows around 1,700 clones, with 82% occurring only once. This research-autopsy study prospectively enrolled adult allogeneic hematopoietic cell transplant recipients with steroid-refractory graft-versus-host disease. Specimen: stomach tissue, collected at autopsy. The receptors stem from a male patient at least 60 years old with steroid-refractory graft-versus-host disease after an allogeneic stem cell transplant. Certain T cells may be donor cells from the graft.

V gene TRBV6-5 combines with J gene TRBJ2-7; 7 bases map to TRBD2. This CDR3 contains 15 residues. Per germline, CDR1 MNHEY and CDR2 SVGAGI. V lost 7 bases, J lost 5 bases, and 14 bases stayed unmatched. The CDR3, as DNA: TGTGCCAGCACCGTGGGGGGGTTCCCGTCTGACGAGCAGTACTTC. It yields the protein CASTVGGFPSDEQYF.

This rearrangement joins TRBV3-1 (or the pseudogene TRBV3-2) to TRBJ1-1, with 7 positions matching TRBD1. Trimming took 1 base from V and 5 from J; bases not matched to a gene: 13. Germline V gene data show CDR1 as LGHDT and CDR2 as YNNKEL (reference sequence). CDR3 length: 17 amino acids. The CDR3 DNA reads as TGTGCCAGCAGCCAAGTTAACGAGGGGGCCCGGCGGACTGAAGCTTTCTTT. Protein: CASSQVNEGARRTEAFF.

The chain links TRBV30 to TRBJ1-5; D may be TRBD1 (6 bases). This CDR3 has 17 residues. Trimming shortened V by 1 base and J by 0 bases, and 16 bases separated the two germline ends. CDR1 GTSNPN and CDR2 SVGIG come from the germline V gene (reference sequence). CDR3 sequence: CAWSGDRFGISNQPQHF. The CDR3 coding sequence is TGTGCCTGGAGTGGCGACAGGTTCGGGATTAGCAATCAGCCCCAGCATTTT.

A single count supports this clone. The J gene is TRBJ2-2, the V gene TRBV9; the match to TRBD1 covers 9 bases. Germline V lookup: CDR1 SGDLS, CDR2 YYNGEE. J gave up 5 bases and V 7 bases, and 12 bases lay outside the gene matches. CDR3 length equals 16 residues. The chain's CDR3 is CASVAGTGMGTGELFF. CDR3 coding DNA: TGTGCCAGCGTTGCGGGGACAGGGATGGGAACCGGGGAGCTGTTTTTT.

The chain employs TRBV5-6 and TRBJ2-4; TRBD1 aligns across 7 bases. CDR3 length equals 14 residues. J was trimmed by 10 bases and V by 4 bases; bases with no gene match: 11. The germline V gene encodes CDR1 SGHDT and CDR2 YYEEEE. The chain's CDR3 is CASSRLTGERIQYF. CDR3 DNA sequence: TGTGCCAGCAGCCGGCTAACAGGGGAAAGGATTCAGTACTTC.

The rearrangement uses TRBV27 and TRBJ1-3; D perhaps matches TRBD1 (6 bases). Per germline, CDR1 MNHEY and CDR2 SMNVEV (reference sequence). CDR3 length: 14 residues. V lost 6 bases and J 0 bases, leaving 9 bases between the germline ends. As DNA, the CDR3 is TGTGCCAGCAGGGCGGGACACTCTGGAAACACCATATATTTT. Its protein product is CASRAGHSGNTIYF.

This clone was observed a single time. CDR3 nucleotide sequence: TGTGCCAGCAGTGGCCCCCTGGGAAATGGCTACACCTTC. It codes for CASSGPLGNGYTF. V is TRBV28 and J is TRBJ1-2; D unclear. The V end lost 5 bases, the J end lost 6 bases, and 13 bases lay between the germline ends. There are 13 residues in the CDR3. The germline V gene has CDR1 MDHEN and CDR2 SYDVKM.

The V call is TRBV19, the J call TRBJ1-4, with D perhaps matching TRBD1 (5 bases). Germline V gives CDR1 LNHDA, CDR2 SQIVND (reference sequence). The CDR3 is 15 amino acids. Trimming pared 6 bases from V and 1 base from J, leaving 12 bases between. This CDR3 is CASRIGAGTNEKLFF. The CDR3 DNA is TGTGCCAGTAGGATCGGGGCGGGAACTAATGAAAAACTGTTTTTT.